This is a list of T cell receptor beta chains from one sample in a study of memory CD4+ T cells and cytomegalovirus serostatus. Clones were sequenced by immunoSEQ multiplex PCR, and TCRdb holds only the in-frame ones, with some missing. The table has roughly 39,000 clones, roughly four fifths seen once. The sample consisted of memory CD4+ T cells from blood. All receptors derive from an adult in good health and CMV-seronegative. Both conserved end residues are part of each CDR3. The order of the fields is clone size, D gene, V gene, J gene, CDR3 DNA, CDR3 protein. D genes are given only for firm matches. Expanded clones get a size class; other rows say once, few or many, or leave the size out.

once,NA,TRBV7-2,TRBJ2-7,TGTGCCAGCAGCTTAACCTCCTACGAGCAGTACTTC,CASSLTSYEQYF
NA,NA,TRBV30,TRBJ1-1,TGTGCCTGGAGTCCCGGGACACAACGGGGTGAAGCTTTCTTT,CAWSPGTQRGEAFF
few,NA,TRBV9,TRBJ1-2,TGTGCCAGCAGCAAGCGGGCCTCAGGAGGCTACACCTTC,CASSKRASGGYTF
NA,NA,TRBV6-5,TRBJ1-5,TGTGCCAGCAGTCCCTCGGGGGGCCGACAGCCCCAGCATTTT,CASSPSGGRQPQHF
NA,NA,TRBV7-2,TRBJ1-1,TGTGCCAGCAGCTTTGGGGGGGACACTGAAGCTTTCTTT,CASSFGGDTEAFF
NA,NA,TRBV18,TRBJ1-2,TGTGCCAGCTCAGGAGGACGCGACTATGGCTACACCTTC,CASSGGRDYGYTF
few,NA,TRBV6-1,TRBJ1-1,TGTGCCAGCAGCCTGAGTAAGGCAGAAGCTTTCTTT,CASSLSKAEAFF
NA,NA,TRBV7-9,TRBJ1-1,TGTGCCAGCAGCTTGGACAGCCTCATGAACACTGAAGCTTTCTTT,CASSLDSLMNTEAFF
NA,NA,TRBV7-9,TRBJ2-7,TGTGCCAGCAGCCCTGGCCTATACGAGCAGTACTTC,CASSPGLYEQYF
NA,TRBD1,TRBV7-9,TRBJ1-1,TGTGCCAGCAGCAGACAGGGGGAAGCTTTCTTT,CASSRQGEAFF
once,NA,TRBV5-6,TRBJ1-6,TGTGCCAGCAGCTTGGTTGGGGTTTCCACTAATTCACCCCTCCACTTT,CASSLVGVSTNSPLHF
NA,TRBD2,TRBV7-6,TRBJ2-7,TGTGCCAGCAGCTTAGCTACTAGCGGGGGGGCCTACGAGCAGTACTTC,CASSLATSGGAYEQYF
NA,NA,TRBV13,TRBJ1-1,TGTGCCAGCAGCCCCCAGACTGGAATGAACACTGAAGCTTTCTTT,CASSPQTGMNTEAFF
NA,NA,TRBV18,TRBJ2-7,TGTGCCAGCTCACCACCCAGTATCTACGAGCAGTACTTC,CASSPPSIYEQYF
medium-sized,TRBD1,TRBV27,TRBJ2-5,TGTGCCAGCAGTACCGGGACAGGGGGCGCGGAGACCCAGTACTTC,CASSTGTGGAETQYF
NA,NA,TRBV19,TRBJ1-1,TGTGCCAGTAGTGAGCAGGGAATGAACACTGAAGCTTTCTTT,CASSEQGMNTEAFF
NA,NA,TRBV11-3,TRBJ2-3,TGTGCCAGCAGCTTCTCTGGGGCAGATACGCAGTATTTT,CASSFSGADTQYF
once,TRBD1,TRBV18,TRBJ1-5,TGTGCCAGCACGCAACAGGGGGCGAATCAGCCCCAGCATTTT,CASTQQGANQPQHF
NA,NA,TRBV2,TRBJ1-5,TGTGCCAGCACCTACCAGGGACGGGGCAATCAGCCCCAGCATTTT,CASTYQGRGNQPQHF
NA,TRBD2,TRBV11-1,TRBJ2-1,TGTGCCAGCAGCCTAGCGGGGGGATACAATGAGCAGTTCTTC,CASSLAGGYNEQFF
NA,TRBD1,TRBV27,TRBJ2-5,TGTGCCAGCAGTCCACGACAGGGGGGTCAAGAGACCCAGTACTTC,CASSPRQGGQETQYF
NA,NA,TRBV6-6,TRBJ2-2,TGTGCCAGCAGCTCAAGGGGGACGAACACCGGGGAGCTGTTTTTT,CASSSRGTNTGELFF
NA,NA,TRBV6-5,TRBJ1-5,TGTGCCAGCAAAGGTAACATCGACCCAAATCAGCCCCAGCATTTT,CASKGNIDPNQPQHF
NA,NA,TRBV2,TRBJ1-2,TGTGCCAGCAGTGAAAACGGGGGCAGGGGTGATTATGGCTACACCTTC,CASSENGGRGDYGYTF
NA,TRBD1,TRBV6-5,TRBJ1-2,TGTGCCAGCAGTCTACAGGGGGCGGGTGGCTACACCTTC,CASSLQGAGGYTF
NA,TRBD2,TRBV5-4,TRBJ2-7,TGTGCCAGCAGCTTGAGCGGGGTCCACGAGCAGTACTTC,CASSLSGVHEQYF
NA,NA,TRBV5-1,TRBJ2-5,TGCGCCAGCAGCCTAGTGGGGGTACGAGAGACCCAGTACTTC,CASSLVGVRETQYF
few,NA,TRBV27,TRBJ1-5,TGTGCCAGCAGTTCCCTTCAAGGGTATAGCAATCAGCCCCAGCATTTT,CASSSLQGYSNQPQHF
once,TRBD1,TRBV2,TRBJ1-3,TGTGCCAGCAGTCGAGGACAGGGGGCAGGGAACACCATATATTTT,CASSRGQGAGNTIYF
NA,NA,TRBV6-1,TRBJ2-7,TGTGCCAGCAGTGAAGCTGTCAGGGTCTCCTACGAGCAGTACTTC,CASSEAVRVSYEQYF
NA,NA,TRBV30,TRBJ1-1,TGTGCCTGGAGCGAACCAGGTGAAGCTTTCTTT,CAWSEPGEAFF
NA,NA,TRBV6-1,TRBJ1-1,TGTGCCAGCAGTGAACGGGGTCTGAACACTGAAGCTTTCTTT,CASSERGLNTEAFF
NA,NA,TRBV2,TRBJ2-7,TGTGCCAGCGCAGCAGTCTCCTACGAGCAGTACTTC,CASAAVSYEQYF
NA,TRBD1,TRBV10-3,TRBJ2-2,TGTGCCATCAGTGAACCCGGGACAGGAAACACCGGGGAGCTGTTTTTT,CAISEPGTGNTGELFF
NA,TRBD1,TRBV15,TRBJ1-6,TGTGCCACCAGCAGAGACCCTGCAGGGGGCTATAATTCACCCCTCCACTTT,CATSRDPAGGYNSPLHF
NA,NA,TRBV9,TRBJ2-2,TGTGCCAGCAGCGTAGCGGTGGGGCTTGATCAAGCCGGGGAGCTGTTTTTT,CASSVAVGLDQAGELFF
NA,TRBD1,TRBV7-2,TRBJ2-5,TGTGCCAGCAGCTCAGTGACAGGGGGCAGAGAGACCCAGTACTTC,CASSSVTGGRETQYF
NA,NA,TRBV16,TRBJ2-2,TGTGCCAGCAGCCAATCCGCGTCTGCCACCGGGGAGCTGTTTTTT,CASSQSASATGELFF
NA,NA,TRBV11-3,TRBJ2-5,TGTGCCAGCAGCTTAAACGACGGGGTAGAGACCCAGTACTTC,CASSLNDGVETQYF
NA,NA,TRBV14,TRBJ1-2,TGTGCCAGCAGCCAGGGGGTTTCCTATGGCTACACCTTC,CASSQGVSYGYTF
NA,TRBD2,TRBV7-2,TRBJ2-2,TGTGCCAGCTTTTGGGCGGGGGGTAACACCGGGGAGCTGTTTTTT,CASFWAGGNTGELFF
once,TRBD1,TRBV30,TRBJ2-7,TGTGCCTGGAGGCAGGGACAGGGGATCTACGAGCAGTACTTC,CAWRQGQGIYEQYF
NA,NA,TRBV19,TRBJ2-5,TGTGCCAGTAGTATAGCGGGGGAGACCCAGTACTTC,CASSIAGETQYF
few,TRBD1,TRBV30,TRBJ1-1,TGTGCCTGGGGATACCGACAGGGTGGCCACACTGAAGCTTTCTTT,CAWGYRQGGHTEAFF
NA,NA,TRBV6-5,TRBJ1-6,TGTGCCAGCAGTTATAACTCACCCAACAATTCACCCCTCCACTTT,CASSYNSPNNSPLHF
NA,NA,TRBV19,TRBJ1-2,TGTGCCAGTAGTCCGCCGTTGGACGGCTATGGCTACACCTTC,CASSPPLDGYGYTF
NA,NA,TRBV6-5,TRBJ1-3,TGTGCCAGCAGTTTCGACCCGGAGGAGGGAAACACCATATATTTT,CASSFDPEEGNTIYF
NA,TRBD1,TRBV10-3,TRBJ1-2,TGTGCCGCTCGCCAGGGGGTTAACTATGGCTACACCTTC,CAARQGVNYGYTF
NA,NA,TRBV2,TRBJ1-2,TGTGCCAGCAGTGATCGAACGACTAACTATGGCTACACCTTC,CASSDRTTNYGYTF
NA,TRBD1,TRBV2,TRBJ2-5,TGTGCCACCGGGGACAGGGCGTCAGAGACCCAGTACTTC,CATGDRASETQYF